The 16 T cell receptor beta chains given below trace back to one sample, sequenced in a study of CD8 T cells in ankylosing spondylitis. A single record per CDR3 protein comes from TCRdb applying MiXCR to the 5' RACE reads. This sample has 200,000 or so distinct CDR3 sequences, with approximately 12% found just once. The specimen sequenced was blood, either unsorted or a sorted T cell fraction (not recorded which). The receptors come from a female donor with ankylosing spondylitis or in good health (not recorded which).

This clonotype was seen just once. V and J are TRBV7-8 and TRBJ2-7; 7 bases match TRBD2. The V gene end was trimmed by 0 bases and the J gene end by 3 bases; junction bases not matched to a gene: 2. The germline gives CDR1 SGHVS, CDR2 FQNEAQ. This CDR3 has 14 residues. The CDR3, as DNA: TGTGCCAGCAGCTTAGCGGCTAGCGGCTACGAGCAGTACTTC. Residues: CASSLAASGYEQYF. Using reference TRBV7-8 and TRBJ2-7 for the parts outside the CDR3, the full variable domain is GAGVSQSPRYKVAKRGQDVALRCDPISGHVSLFWYQQALGQGPEFLTYFQNEAQLDKSGLPSDRFFAERPEGSVSTLKIQRTQQEDSAVYLCASSLAASGYEQYFGPGTRLTVT.

The chain joins TRBV20-1 to TRBJ2-5; D is perhaps TRBD2 (6 bases). The CDR3 is 13 amino acids. V lost 6 bases, J lost 2 bases, and 13 bases lay in between. Per germline, CDR1 DFQATT and CDR2 SNEGSKA (reference sequence). The CDR3 nucleotides read TGCAGTGCCGGGACTCTAATACAAGAGACCCAGTACTTC. Protein: CSAGTLIQETQYF.

The chain couples TRBV19 to TRBJ2-7, with TRBD2 identical over 10 bases. Germline-derived CDR1 and CDR2 are LNHDA and SQIVND (reference sequence). The trim removed 4 bases at V and 0 bases at J, leaving 3 bases unmatched. This CDR3 region has 15 residues. The CDR3 DNA sequence: TGTGCCAGTAGTAACGGACTAGCGGTCTCCTACGAGCAGTACTTC. Translated: CASSNGLAVSYEQYF.

The rearrangement joins TRBV3-1 to TRBJ2-7; TRBD1 matches at 11 bases. The V gene's germline CDR1 is LGHDT and CDR2 YNNKEL (reference sequence). The CDR3 is 17 amino acids. Unmatched junction bases numbered 15, after V lost 10 bases and J lost 1 base. CDR3 sequence (DNA): TGTGCCACCTCCCAATCATATTGGGACAGGGGGTCCTACGAGCAGTACTTC. This sequence encodes CATSQSYWDRGSYEQYF.

The chain joins TRBV12-3 or TRBV12-4 to TRBJ2-1; TRBD2 might be the D (5 bases). This CDR3 comprises 16 residues. Trimming pared 8 bases from V and 1 base from J, leaving 18 bases between. The chain's CDR3 is CASRRRVANSYNEQFF. The DNA of the CDR3 is TGTGCCAGCCGCAGGCGGGTAGCAAATTCCTACAATGAGCAGTTCTTC.

The rearrangement uses TRBV12-3 or TRBV12-4 and TRBJ2-5; D possibly corresponds to TRBD2 (6 bases). The J call could be wrong; TRBJ2-1 is a better fit for the DNA end. The CDR3 is 15 amino acids. Here the CDR3 reads CASSGRGTGRETQFF. CDR3 sequence (DNA): TGTGCCAGCAGTGGCAGAGGGACTGGTAGAGAGACCCAGTTCTTC.

The CDR3: CASTYFGSGTDTQYF. The CDR3 nucleotides are TGCGCCAGCACTTATTTCGGGAGTGGCACAGATACGCAGTATTTT. This chain joins TRBV5-1 and TRBJ2-3; D may be TRBD2 (6 bases). Trimming took off 6 bases at V and 1 base at J, with 15 bases between the two ends. This CDR3 has 15 residues. Looked up from germline, CDR1 is SGHRS and CDR2 is YFSETQ.

This clonotype was observed a handful of times. This sequence joins TRBV7-2 and TRBJ2-5, with a tentative D call TRBD2 (6 bases). V was cut by 6 bases and J by 0 bases, with 14 bases left in between. Germline V gene sequence: CDR1 SGHTA, CDR2 FQGNSA. The CDR3 covers 15 residues. CDR3 nucleotide sequence: TGTGCCAGCAGTTGGGACTTTTCGTACCAAGAGACCCAGTACTTC. Translation gives CASSWDFSYQETQYF.

The chain joins TRBV3-1 to TRBJ2-7; the match to TRBD2 covers 12 bases. The CDR3 has 15 residues. Germline trimming cut 4 bases from V and 3 bases from J; bases unmatched to any gene: 4. Germline V CDR1 and CDR2: LGHDT, YNNKEL (reference sequence). CDR3 nucleotides: TGTGCCAGCAGCCTCCAGACTAGCGGGAGCTACGAGCAGTACTTC. Protein product: CASSLQTSGSYEQYF.

This chain connects TRBV7-7 to TRBJ2-3; TRBD2 aligns across 7 bases. The germline V gene encodes CDR1 SSHAT and CDR2 FNYEAQ (reference sequence). This CDR3 spans 15 amino acids. The ends lost 4 bases at V and 4 bases at J; junction bases unmatched: 8. The CDR3 loop reads CASSSRPSGADTQYF. In DNA, the CDR3 is TGTGCCAGCAGCTCTCGTCCTAGCGGCGCAGATACGCAGTATTTT.

In this sample, this clonotype turned up many times. This chain links TRBV20-1 with TRBJ2-1, with TRBD1 matching 10 bases. The V and J ends lost 6 bases and 7 bases, in that order; junction bases with no gene match: 6. Germline V gene lookup returns CDR1 DFQATT and CDR2 SNEGSKA (reference sequence). CDR3 length equals 13 residues. The CDR3 reads CSARQGAVNEQFF. The CDR3 region has the DNA TGCAGTGCCAGACAGGGGGCGGTTAATGAGCAGTTCTTC.

At least ten counts were recorded for this clonotype. The chain is built from TRBV6-2 or TRBV6-3 and TRBJ2-3; D tentatively reads TRBD1 or TRBD2 (5 bases each). CDR3 length: 15 amino acids. Germline V gene lookup returns CDR1 MNHEY and CDR2 SVGEGT. The V and J ends lost 6 bases and 6 bases respectively, with 19 bases between them. CDR3 amino acids: CASSPDGTNTDTQYF. The CDR3 DNA is TGTGCCAGCAGCCCCGACGGGACCAACACCGATACGCAGTATTTT.

As to this clonotype: A much larger clone differs by one base, so this may be a read error. The V and J genes are TRBV29-1 and TRBJ2-7; 7 positions agree with TRBD2. Germline CDR1 and CDR2: SQVTM and ANQGSEA. CDR3 length: 12 amino acids. DNA of the CDR3: TGCAGCGTTAGCGGGGTGGCCTACGCGCAGTACTTC. Its protein product is CSVSGVAYAQYF.

This clonotype was detected many times. This sequence joins TRBV27 and TRBJ1-1; no firm D call. The CDR3 contains 13 residues. CDR1 and CDR2 from the germline V gene are MNHEY and SMNVEV (reference sequence). V lost 5 bases and J lost 4, with 11 bases in between. This CDR3 is CASSPEVGTEAFF. In DNA form, the CDR3 reads TGTGCCAGCAGTCCAGAGGTGGGCACTGAAGCTTTCTTT.

In its sample, this clonotype was seen many times. CDR3 nucleotide sequence: TGTGCCAGCAGCTTACTCTCAGCGACTAGCGGGAGTTCCTACGAGCAGTACTTC. Translation gives CASSLLSATSGSSYEQYF. This chain uses TRBV7-6 with TRBJ2-7, with 12 bases identical to TRBD2. Germline lookup yields CDR1 SGHVS and CDR2 FNYEAQ. The trim removed 2 bases at V and 1 base at J, leaving 9 bases unmatched. This CDR3 spans 18 amino acids.

This clonotype was observed many times. The chain links TRBV29-1 to TRBJ2-3; D possibly uses TRBD1 or TRBD2 (5 bases each). V was clipped by 5 bases and J by 1 base, with 13 bases between them. The CDR3 consists of 14 residues. The V gene's germline CDR1 is SQVTM and CDR2 ANQGSEA. The CDR3 sequence: CSVYYWDGTDTQYF. The DNA for the CDR3 is TGCAGCGTTTACTACTGGGACGGCACAGATACGCAGTATTTT.